This T cell receptor beta chain is drawn from a study of T cells in Graves' hyperthyroidism and ophthalmopathy. For the study at large: Initial diagnosis, before any treatment, was when peripheral blood was collected.

An absence of ophthalmopathy progression within 18 months meant stable Graves' hyperthyroidism. CDR3 length: 14 amino acids. Germline assignment: CDR1 SGHDT and CDR2 YYEEEE. The CDR3 regions of TCR beta were amplified from RNA transcripts. In the first-round RT-PCR of the TCR CDR3, the HTBI primer set was used. Each CDR3 protein is one row after TCRdb ran MiXCR on the multiplex PCR reads. The sample has roughly 420,000 distinct CDR3 sequences, approximately 14% seen once. This clonotype was sampled from a woman under 30 with Graves' hyperthyroidism. This chain links TRBV5-6 with TRBJ2-1; D gene unclear. The assigned J gene may be wrong: the sequence end matches TRBJ2-7 better. Sequenced input: blood. DNA of the CDR3: TGTGCCAGCAGCTTGGGAAGTAGTAGCAATGAGCAGTACTTC. As protein: CASSLGSSSNEQYF.